This T cell receptor beta chain comes out of a study of cytomegalovirus exposure and HLA in healthy donors. PCR was performed using 60 Vbeta and 13 Jbeta primers. In the original processing: Later, an analysis found 75 million to 90 million unique TCR beta chains, and 8.5 million to 14 million of these were shared. The repertoire was sequenced with immunoSEQ multiplex PCR; TCRdb's copy has only in-frame clones and lacks some. V and J calls plus clone size are reproduced from that table; the DNA served to infer D and trimming. The sample lists about 200,000 clones; 86% were seen once. The CDR3 consists of 15 residues. V was shortened by 0 bases and J by 4 bases, with 11 bases between the two germline ends. Germline-derived CDR1 and CDR2 are SGHRS and YFSETQ. A remark on this clone: Its specificity is unknown.

General observations from the study: Analysis was performed later, and it showed HLA-associated TCR beta chains to be more clonally expanded than equally common others. Listed as cytomegalovirus-associated were over 150 TCR beta chains.

The sequence was collected from a woman aged 25 to 39 in good health and CMV-seronegative. This sequence joins TRBV5-1 and TRBJ2-1, with TRBD1 as a possible D gene (5 bases). The sequenced material came from PBMCs. The CDR3 nucleotides are TGCGCCAGCAGCTTGGATATGGGGCAGTACAATGAGCAGTTCTTC. Encoded protein: CASSLDMGQYNEQFF.